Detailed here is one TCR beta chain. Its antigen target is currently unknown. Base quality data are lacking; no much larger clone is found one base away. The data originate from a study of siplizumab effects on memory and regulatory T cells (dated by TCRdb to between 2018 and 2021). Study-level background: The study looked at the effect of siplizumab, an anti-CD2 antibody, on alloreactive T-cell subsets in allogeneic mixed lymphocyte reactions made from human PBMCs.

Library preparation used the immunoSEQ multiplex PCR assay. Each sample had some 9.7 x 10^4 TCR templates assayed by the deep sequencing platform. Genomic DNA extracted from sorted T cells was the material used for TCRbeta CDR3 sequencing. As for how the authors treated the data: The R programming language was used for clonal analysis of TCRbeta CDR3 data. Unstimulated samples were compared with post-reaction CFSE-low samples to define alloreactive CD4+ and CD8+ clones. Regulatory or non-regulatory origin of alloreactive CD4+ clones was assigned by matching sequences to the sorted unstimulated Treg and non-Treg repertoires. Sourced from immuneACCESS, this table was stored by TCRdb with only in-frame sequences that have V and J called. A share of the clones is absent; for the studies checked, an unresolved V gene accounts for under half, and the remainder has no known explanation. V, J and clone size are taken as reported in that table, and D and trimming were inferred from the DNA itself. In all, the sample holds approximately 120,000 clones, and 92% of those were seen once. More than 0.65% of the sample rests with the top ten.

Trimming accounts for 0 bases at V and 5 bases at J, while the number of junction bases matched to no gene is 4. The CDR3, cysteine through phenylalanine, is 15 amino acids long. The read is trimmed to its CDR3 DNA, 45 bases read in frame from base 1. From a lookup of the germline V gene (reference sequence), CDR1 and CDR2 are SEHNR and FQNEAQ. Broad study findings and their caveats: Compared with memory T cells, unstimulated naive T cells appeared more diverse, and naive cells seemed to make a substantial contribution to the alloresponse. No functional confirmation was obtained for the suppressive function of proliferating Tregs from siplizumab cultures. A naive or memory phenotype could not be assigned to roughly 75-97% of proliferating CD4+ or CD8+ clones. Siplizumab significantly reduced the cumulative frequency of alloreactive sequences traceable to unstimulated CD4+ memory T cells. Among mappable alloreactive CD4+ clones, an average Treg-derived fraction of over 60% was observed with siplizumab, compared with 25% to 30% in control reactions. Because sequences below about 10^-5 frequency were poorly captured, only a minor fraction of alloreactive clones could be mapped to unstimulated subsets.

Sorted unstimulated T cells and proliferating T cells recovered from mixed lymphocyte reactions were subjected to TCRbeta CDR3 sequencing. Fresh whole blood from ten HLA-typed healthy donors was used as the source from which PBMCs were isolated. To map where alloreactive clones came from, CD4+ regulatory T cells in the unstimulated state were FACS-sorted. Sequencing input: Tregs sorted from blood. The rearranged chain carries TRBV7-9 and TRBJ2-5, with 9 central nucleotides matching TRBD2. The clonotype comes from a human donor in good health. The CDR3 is CASSLAASGAETQYF. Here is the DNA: TGTGCCAGCAGCTTAGCGGCTAGCGGGGCGGAGACCCAGTACTTC.